This T cell receptor beta chain comes out of a study of T cell changes during pregnancy in multiple sclerosis. The germline V and J ends were trimmed by 2 bases and 7 bases, with 8 bases remaining between them. The germline CDR1 and CDR2 sequences are GTSNPN and SVGIG (reference sequence). This CDR3 is 11 amino acids long. Using immunoSEQ multiplex PCR, the repertoire was profiled, and TCRdb retains in-frame clones only, with some absent. The profile shows around 70,000 clones, just over 90% of them singletons. This TCR was sampled from a female donor with multiple sclerosis, enrolled in a pregnancy study. The genes are TRBV30 and TRBJ1-1; D might be TRBD1 (5 bases). The material sequenced was peripheral blood, taken in the third trimester of pregnancy. The CDR3 reads CAWSRTREAFF. For the CDR3, the DNA is TGTGCCTGGAGTCGGACACGTGAAGCTTTCTTT.